This TCR beta chain came from a study of cytotoxic CD8 clonotypes in ibrutinib-treated CLL. Study-level background: Mean values per sample were around 270,000 productive templates and under 100,000 productive rearrangements.

In germline, CDR1 is ENHRY, CDR2 SYGVKD. The CDR3 length is 15 residues. The V end lost 2 bases, the J end lost 7 bases, and 17 bases lay between the germline ends. With respect to this clone: The target antigen is unknown.

Study-wide results and limits: Higher clonality was seen at ibrutinib response and a return toward baseline at progression. Exceeding age-matched healthy donors, baseline clonality also tracked the counts of circulating CD8+ T cells. Sustained-remission and progressing patients' sampling times differed.

Profiled with immunoSEQ multiplex PCR; TCRdb holds only in-frame clones, not every one. This sample has some 17,000 clones, with 81% found just once. The V call is TRBV10-3, the J call TRBJ1-2, with D tentatively TRBD1 (6 bases). This TCR was recovered from a human donor with chronic lymphocytic leukemia. Sequenced material: PBMCs, taken before ibrutinib treatment. The CDR3 DNA reads TGTGCCATCAGTGAGGCCCGGGCAGGGGACGGTGGCTACACCTTC. Its protein product is CAISEARAGDGGYTF.